The clone carrying this TCR beta chain was seen at least ten times. Its antigen is currently unknown. The data stem from a study of T cells in Graves' hyperthyroidism and ophthalmopathy. General study findings and limits: Blood also contained most expanded thyroid clonotypes above 0.001.

The CDR3 is 14 amino acids. Germline V CDR1 and CDR2: ENHRY, SYGVKD. With 7 bases removed from V and 5 bases from J, the gap between germline ends came to 18 bases. Researchers took RNA transcripts and amplified the TCR beta CDR3 regions from them. Initially, a first-round RT-PCR of the TCR CDR3 employed the HTBI primer set. TCRdb used MiXCR to reprocess the multiplex PCR reads, holding one entry per CDR3 protein. The sample holds more than 300,000 distinct CDR3 sequences, around 14% seen once. Participants, patients aged 18 to 65, had newly diagnosed hyperthyroidism with a duration under 2 months. V and J are TRBV10-3 and TRBJ2-7; tentatively, D is TRBD2 (5 bases). The sequence came from a woman between 55 and 75 years old with Graves' hyperthyroidism. The sample taken for sequencing was blood. This CDR3 reads CAITSAAGIDEQYF. DNA for the CDR3: TGTGCCATCACCTCCGCCGCGGGTATCGACGAGCAGTACTTC.